This is a list of T cell receptor beta chains from one sample in a study of technical replicates of blood from a few donors. Clones were read by immunoSEQ multiplex PCR, and TCRdb kept only the in-frame ones, dropping some. This table has roughly 90,000 clones, about 90% appearing once. The specimen was T cells isolated from PBMCs. These receptor sequences come from a human donor in good health. Both conserved end residues are part of each CDR3. The order of the fields is V gene, clone size, J gene, CDR3 protein. Expanded clones are given a class, and other clones once, few, many or no size at all.

TRBV27	once	TRBJ2-7	CASSLGRTYEQYF
TRBV4-1	.	TRBJ2-5	CASSLGLAETQYF
TRBV19	.	TRBJ2-3	CASSSRGRTDTQYF
TRBV27	.	TRBJ2-1	CASSFAQGAVNEQFF
TRBV5-5	.	TRBJ2-5	CASSLRDRYQETQYF
TRBV13	.	TRBJ1-4	CASSLGLRDSPSTNEKLFF
TRBV11-3	.	TRBJ2-1	CASSSTTSQNNEQFF
TRBV11-3	.	TRBJ2-1	CASSKDNEQFF
TRBV6-5	.	TRBJ1-1	CASSYSSTGAEAFF
TRBV27	.	TRBJ2-5	CASSLKPGVQETQYF
TRBV7-9	.	TRBJ1-5	CASSSMEDQPQHF
TRBV13	.	TRBJ1-1	CASGRGPSMNTEAFF
TRBV4-1	.	TRBJ1-5	CASSQILDRAKGINQPQHF
TRBV11-2	.	TRBJ2-1	CASSFRTSGAQGSGEQFF
TRBV2	.	TRBJ2-4	CASSGGLAANIQYF
TRBV7-3	.	TRBJ2-7	CASSLGPRARAPLYEQYF
TRBV27	.	TRBJ2-3	CASSLAGGRDTQYF
TRBV30	.	TRBJ2-6	CAWRASGANVLTF
TRBV6-1	.	TRBJ2-1	CASSLAVYNEQFF
TRBV11-2	.	TRBJ1-5	CASSLGQGDQPQHF
TRBV7-2	.	TRBJ1-1	CASSSPRDSGAFF
TRBV15	.	TRBJ2-1	CATSSTGGVPYNEQFF
TRBV5-4	.	TRBJ1-2	CASSEGEGRNYGYTF
TRBV28	once	TRBJ1-1	CASSLILRSGNTEAFF
TRBV7-6	.	TRBJ2-2	CASSLIGQRDGELFF